What follows is one T cell receptor beta chain and its context. Method: immunoSEQ multiplex PCR; TCRdb's copy keeps in-frame clones and lacks some. The repertoire includes around 23,000 clones, around 94% of them detected once, and less than 0.85% sits in the top ten. This sample is part of a study of graft-versus-host responses after intestinal transplantation. The sample consisted of PBMCs, taken 30 days after intestinal transplant. This clonotype was sampled from a human patient who received an intestinal transplant, so some T cells may come from the graft donor.

DNA of the CDR3: TGTGCCAGCAGCTTCGACTCGAGCTCCTACGAGCAGTACTTC. Encoded protein: CASSFDSSSYEQYF. This rearrangement joins TRBV7-9 to TRBJ2-7, with D uncertain. In germline, CDR1 is SEHNR, CDR2 FQNEAQ (reference sequence). The V and J ends lost 3 bases and 0 bases respectively, with 9 bases between them. The CDR3 is 14 residues long.